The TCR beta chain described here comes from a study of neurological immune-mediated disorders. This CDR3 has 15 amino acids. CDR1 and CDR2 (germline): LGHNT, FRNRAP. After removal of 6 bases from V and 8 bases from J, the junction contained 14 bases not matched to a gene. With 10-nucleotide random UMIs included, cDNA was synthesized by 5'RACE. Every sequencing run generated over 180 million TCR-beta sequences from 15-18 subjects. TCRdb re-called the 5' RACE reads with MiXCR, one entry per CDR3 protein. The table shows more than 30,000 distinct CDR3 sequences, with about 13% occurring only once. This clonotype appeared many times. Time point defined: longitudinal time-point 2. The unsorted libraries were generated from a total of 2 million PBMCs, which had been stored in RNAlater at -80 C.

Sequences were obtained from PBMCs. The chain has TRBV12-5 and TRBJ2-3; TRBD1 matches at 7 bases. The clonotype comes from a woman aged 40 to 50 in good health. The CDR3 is CASGPGTVGPGTQYF. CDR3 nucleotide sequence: TGTGCTAGTGGCCCCGGGACAGTGGGCCCCGGTACGCAGTATTTT.